A single sample gave rise to the 31 T cell receptor beta chains below, sequenced in a study of blood T cell repertoires in COVID-19 (dated by TCRdb to the early 2020s). Libraries came from the immunoSEQ multiplex PCR assay. Entries here come from immuneACCESS through TCRdb and include only in-frame sequences with V and J called. Some clones fail to appear in such tables; in the studies checked, an unresolved V gene covers under half of the shortfall, and the cause of the remainder is unknown. The sample contains 100,000 to 120,000 clones, approximately 80% of them found a single time. Together, the top ten hold more than 15% of the sample. The sequenced material came from peripheral blood. Receptors originate from a woman in her fifties or sixties with acute or convalescent COVID-19.

This chain uses TRBV2 with TRBJ2-7, with 8 bases lining up with TRBD1. Germline CDR1 is SNHLY and CDR2 is FYNNEI. The CDR3 consists of 15 residues. J gave up 9 bases and V 6 bases, and 16 bases lay outside the gene matches. The CDR3 reads CASRPGTGGTSGQYF. In nucleotides, the CDR3 is TGTGCCAGCAGACCCGGGACAGGTGGTACGTCTGGGCAGTACTTC.

The rearrangement joins TRBV28 to TRBJ1-5, with D possibly TRBD1 on 5 matching bases. The CDR3 is made up of 15 amino acids. Trimming took off 3 bases at V and 2 bases at J, with 11 bases between the two ends. Germline lookup yields CDR1 MDHEN and CDR2 SYDVKM. CDR3 in amino acids: CASSLSTEGNQPQHF. The CDR3 DNA sequence: TGTGCCAGCAGTTTGTCGACAGAGGGCAATCAGCCCCAGCATTTT. Full variable domain (remainder filled in from reference TRBV28 and TRBJ1-5): DVKVTQSSRYLVKRTGEKVFLECVQDMDHENMFWYRQDPGLGLRLIYFSYDVKMKEKGDIPEGYSVSREKKERFSLILESASTNQTSMYLCASSLSTEGNQPQHFGDGTRLSIL.

The V gene is TRBV2, the J gene TRBJ1-2; D perhaps matches TRBD1 (6 bases). V lost 6 bases and J lost 6, with 14 bases in between. This CDR3 has 13 amino acids. The germline gives CDR1 SNHLY, CDR2 FYNNEI. Here the CDR3 reads CASRRDTEDGYTF. The CDR3 nucleotides read TGTGCCAGCAGACGGGACACAGAGGATGGCTACACCTTC.

The chain links TRBV4-1 to TRBJ1-4, with D perhaps matching TRBD1 (6 bases). The germline V gene has CDR1 MGHRA and CDR2 YSYEKL. With 4 bases removed from V and 1 base from J, the gap between germline ends came to 28 bases. This CDR3 region has 21 residues. CDR3 loop: CASSRTTGMGLVAVTNEKLFF. The CDR3 DNA sequence: TGCGCCAGCAGCCGCACCACAGGGATGGGCCTCGTCGCCGTAACTAATGAAAAACTGTTTTTT.

The CDR3 is CASSTGGLTGELFF. CDR3 nucleotides: TGTGCCAGCAGTACAGGGGGTCTCACCGGGGAGCTGTTTTTT. The rearrangement links TRBV2 to TRBJ2-2; 8 bases are a match to TRBD1. This CDR3 region has 14 residues. The germline gives CDR1 SNHLY, CDR2 FYNNEI. Trimming took 5 bases from V and 4 from J; bases not matched to a gene: 3.

This rearrangement joins TRBV28 to TRBJ1-2; D is possibly TRBD1 (6 bases). V was pared by 4 bases and J by 8 bases, with 17 bases between. Germline V gene data show CDR1 as MDHEN and CDR2 as SYDVKM. There are 14 residues in the CDR3. CDR3 region: CASSSYPAGEGYTF. The DNA for the CDR3 is TGTGCCAGCAGTTCATATCCCGCAGGGGAAGGCTACACCTTC.

This clone was observed a handful of times. This chain connects TRBV28 to TRBJ1-4; 8 bases are a match to TRBD1. The length of the CDR3 is 16 residues. V trimming: 8 bases; J trimming: 7 bases; junction bases outside the gene matches: 15. Germline-derived CDR1 and CDR2 are MDHEN and SYDVKM. CDR3 nucleotide sequence: TGTGCCAGCCGAAAGACAGGGGAAGATTTCGGTGAAAAACTGTTTTTT. It specifies CASRKTGEDFGEKLFF. Combining the CDR3 with reference TRBV28 and TRBJ1-4 gives the whole variable domain DVKVTQSSRYLVKRTGEKVFLECVQDMDHENMFWYRQDPGLGLRLIYFSYDVKMKEKGDIPEGYSVSREKKERFSLILESASTNQTSMYLCASRKTGEDFGEKLFFGSGTQLSVL.

The V call is TRBV7-9, the J call TRBJ2-3, with D perhaps matching TRBD1 (5 bases). V was cut by 5 bases and J by 4 bases, with 10 bases left in between. Germline V gives CDR1 SEHNR, CDR2 FQNEAQ (reference sequence). CDR3 length equals 13 residues. DNA for the CDR3: TGTGCCAGCAGCCCTGTGGGGCCAGATACGCAGTATTTT. Translation: CASSPVGPDTQYF.

The genes are TRBV7-2 and TRBJ2-7, with D perhaps matching TRBD1 (6 bases). This CDR3 is 16 amino acids long. Germline V lookup: CDR1 SGHTA, CDR2 FQGNSA. The germline V and J ends were trimmed by 5 bases and 3 bases, with 20 bases remaining between them. Here the CDR3 reads CASSTLQGLNYYEQYF. The CDR3, as DNA: TGTGCCAGCAGCACGCTACAGGGTTTGAACTACTACGAGCAGTACTTC.

The gene calls are TRBV9 and TRBJ1-1; possibly TRBD1 for D (6 bases). CDR1 and CDR2 from the germline V gene are SGDLS and YYNGEE. The V and J ends lost 3 bases and 4 bases respectively, with 13 bases between them. The CDR3 covers 14 residues. The CDR3 sequence is CASSGRGPSTEAFF. The CDR3 coding sequence is TGTGCCAGCAGCGGCAGGGGCCCTTCCACTGAAGCTTTCTTT.

V gene TRBV5-1 combines with J gene TRBJ1-2; D possibly corresponds to TRBD1 (6 bases). V lost 0 bases to trimming and J lost 8 bases, with 11 bases between them. CDR3 length: 13 amino acids. CDR1 and CDR2 from the germline V gene are SGHRS and YFSETQ. CDR3 sequence: CASSLGQAKGYTF. In DNA, the CDR3 is TGCGCCAGCAGCTTGGGACAGGCTAAAGGCTACACCTTC.

The chain is built from TRBV7-2 and TRBJ1-2, with D possibly matching TRBD1 (5 bases). V lost 1 base, J lost 3 bases, and 12 bases lay in between. Germline V gene lookup returns CDR1 SGHTA and CDR2 FQGNSA. The CDR3 is made up of 15 amino acids. The CDR3 loop is CASSLVPGVDYGYTF. CDR3 sequence (DNA): TGTGCCAGCAGCTTAGTTCCGGGGGTAGACTATGGCTACACCTTC. Full variable domain (rest looked up from reference TRBV7-2 and TRBJ1-2): GAGVSQSPSNKVTEKGKDVELRCDPISGHTALYWYRQSLGQGLEFLIYFQGNSAPDKSGLPSDRFSAERTGGSVSTLTIQRTQQEDSAVYLCASSLVPGVDYGYTFGSGTRLTVV.

J is TRBJ1-2 and V is TRBV9; D is ambiguous. This CDR3 is 15 amino acids long. CDR1 and CDR2 from the germline V gene are SGDLS and YYNGEE. Trimming took off 4 bases at V and 5 bases at J, with 18 bases between the two ends. CDR3 sequence: CASSPSSGLGYGYTF. CDR3 coding DNA: TGTGCCAGCAGCCCCTCCAGCGGGCTTGGGTATGGCTACACCTTC.

As for this clone: Other DNA variants within this sample encode the same CDR3. The V gene is TRBV12-3 or TRBV12-4, the J gene TRBJ1-5, with D possibly matching TRBD1 (6 bases). Trimming pared 5 bases from V and 6 bases from J, leaving 11 bases between. There are 13 residues in the CDR3. The CDR3 bases are TGTGCCAGCAGTCTAACAGGGTTTCAGCCCCAGCATTTT. Protein product: CASSLTGFQPQHF.

The chain recombines TRBV7-3 with TRBJ2-6; maybe TRBD1 (6 bases). Trimming pared 2 bases from V and 0 bases from J, leaving 14 bases between. CDR1 is SGHTA, CDR2 FQGTGA, per germline. This CDR3 spans 18 amino acids. CDR3 DNA: TGTGCCAGCAGCTTACGGGCAGGGGCCAGCTCTGGGGCCAACGTCCTGACTTTC. Protein product: CASSLRAGASSGANVLTF.

This chain joins TRBV29-1 and TRBJ2-3; tentative D call: TRBD1 (5 bases). V lost 3 bases and J 6 bases, leaving 16 bases between the germline ends. The length of the CDR3 is 14 residues. Germline V lookup: CDR1 SQVTM, CDR2 ANQGSEA. The CDR3 loop reads CSVESQGQRDTQYF. The CDR3 DNA reads as TGCAGCGTTGAGTCGCAGGGTCAAAGGGATACGCAGTATTTT.

Comment on this clone: The same CDR3 is also encoded by other DNA sequences in this sample. V gene TRBV3-1 (or the pseudogene TRBV3-2) combines with J gene TRBJ2-7; 10 bases fit TRBD2. The germline gives CDR1 LGHDT, CDR2 YNNKEL (reference sequence). This CDR3 comprises 13 residues. V lost 4 bases, J lost 3 bases, and 0 bases stayed unmatched. The CDR3 loop reads CASSRTSGYEQYF. CDR3 in DNA: TGTGCCAGCAGCCGGACTAGCGGCTACGAGCAGTACTTC.

This chain links TRBV15 with TRBJ2-1, with 9 nucleotides matching TRBD2. Per germline, CDR1 LNHNV and CDR2 YYDKDF (reference sequence). Trimming at V came to 3 bases and at J to 8 bases, leaving 8 bases not matched to a gene. This CDR3 comprises 15 residues. The chain's CDR3 is CATSSNAGGQYEQFF. In DNA, the CDR3 is TGTGCCACCAGCAGTAACGCGGGGGGGCAGTATGAGCAGTTCTTC.

The chain uses TRBV3-1 (or the pseudogene TRBV3-2) and TRBJ1-1; D is unclear. Trimming took off 4 bases at V and 4 bases at J, with 10 bases between the two ends. CDR1 LGHDT and CDR2 YNNKEL come from the germline V gene (reference sequence). This CDR3 spans 13 amino acids. CDR3 sequence: CASSLKEGTEAFF. CDR3 nucleotide sequence: TGTGCCAGCAGCCTAAAAGAGGGCACTGAAGCTTTCTTT.

This chain connects TRBV21-1 to TRBJ2-5; the table's TRBD1 call for D was not verified on the DNA. TRBV21-1 is noted as a pseudogene. CDR3 size: 12 residues. This chain's CDR3 is CASPGTQETQYF. CDR3 nucleotides: TGTGCCAGCCCCGGGACACAAGAGACCCAGTACTTC.

The gene calls are TRBV12-3 or TRBV12-4 and TRBJ2-3; tentatively, D is TRBD2 (6 bases). Trimming shortened V by 4 bases and J by 6 bases, and 11 bases separated the two germline ends. CDR3 length: 13 amino acids. Written as DNA, the CDR3 is TGTGCCAGCAGTTCGGGGGTCCGGGATACGCAGTATTTT. Protein: CASSSGVRDTQYF.

The chain is built from TRBV27 and TRBJ2-1; D uncertain. The CDR3 spans 13 residues. Per the germline V gene, CDR1 is MNHEY and CDR2 is SMNVEV (reference sequence). Trimming pared 6 bases from V and 0 bases from J, leaving 6 bases between. The CDR3 bases are TGTGCCAGCAGCAGGAACTCCTACAATGAGCAGTTCTTC. This codes for CASSRNSYNEQFF.

V is TRBV6-2 or TRBV6-3 and J is TRBJ1-6, with TRBD1 matching over 8 bases. From germline, CDR1 is MNHEY and CDR2 SVGEGT. With V trimmed by 4 bases and J by 6 bases, 8 bases remained unmatched. This CDR3 is built from 16 residues. Here the CDR3 DNA reads TGTGCCAGCAGTTTTGGCAGGGGGCTAAGTAATTCACCCCTCCACTTT. As protein: CASSFGRGLSNSPLHF.

The V and J genes are TRBV9 and TRBJ2-1; 12 nucleotides line up with TRBD2. The V gene's germline CDR1 is SGDLS and CDR2 YYNGEE. The CDR3 runs 17 residues. Trimming removed 0 bases from V and 3 bases from J; junction bases left unmatched: 4. Here the CDR3 reads CASSVGTSGGSYNEQFF. The CDR3 DNA reads TGTGCCAGCAGCGTAGGTACTAGCGGGGGGAGCTACAATGAGCAGTTCTTC.

This clone was found many times. V usage is TRBV24-1 and J usage is TRBJ2-3; D not certain. The germline V and J ends were trimmed by 4 bases and 1 base, with 11 bases remaining between them. This CDR3 comprises 15 residues. In germline, CDR1 is KGHDR, CDR2 SFDVKD. This CDR3 reads CATSETKLGTDTQYF. The CDR3 nucleotides read TGTGCCACCAGTGAAACTAAACTTGGCACAGATACGCAGTATTTT.

The chain recombines TRBV28 with TRBJ2-3; 8 bases align to TRBD2. Germline V CDR1 and CDR2: MDHEN, SYDVKM. This CDR3 spans 13 amino acids. The J segment lost 7 bases and the V segment lost 4 bases, leaving 4 bases of the junction unmatched. The CDR3 spells CASSSGGPHTQYF. DNA for the CDR3: TGTGCCAGCAGTTCGGGGGGGCCGCATACGCAGTATTTT.

The chain links TRBV14 to TRBJ1-4; D uncertain. This CDR3 is 13 amino acids long. Trimming pared 1 base from V and 8 bases from J, leaving 8 bases between. Germline V gives CDR1 SGHDN, CDR2 FVKESK. The chain's CDR3 is CASSQVMREKLFF. The CDR3, as DNA: TGTGCCAGCAGCCAAGTAATGAGGGAAAAACTGTTTTTT.

This clone was seen more than once but under ten times. The V gene is TRBV7-2, the J gene TRBJ2-7; 8 nucleotides line up with TRBD2. Looked up from germline, CDR1 is SGHTA and CDR2 is FQGNSA. The CDR3 extends over 15 amino acids. After removal of 3 bases from V and 6 bases from J, the junction contained 10 bases not matched to a gene. The DNA of the CDR3 is TGTGCCAGCAGCTTCAACCCCGGGGGGGCCGGCGAGCAGTACTTC. Its protein is CASSFNPGGAGEQYF.

Only a few counts were recorded for this clone. The rearrangement links TRBV5-1 to TRBJ2-2, with D possibly matching TRBD2 (5 bases). This CDR3 region has 13 residues. V lost 3 bases, J lost 7 bases, and 10 bases lay in between. Germline loops: CDR1 SGHRS, CDR2 YFSETQ. The CDR3 is CASSSVAGGELFF. CDR3 DNA sequence: TGCGCCAGCAGCTCCGTTGCGGGCGGGGAGCTGTTTTTT.

The gene calls are TRBV6-4 and TRBJ1-4; D not certain. The V gene lost 6 bases and the J gene lost 3 bases, with 11 bases spanning the gap. Germline V lookup: CDR1 MRHNA, CDR2 SNTAGT. The CDR3 has 14 residues. The CDR3 DNA follows: TGTGCCAGCAGCAACAGTTCGGCTAATGAAAAACTGTTTTTT. Encoded protein: CASSNSSANEKLFF.

This chain connects TRBV4-3 to TRBJ1-1, with D possibly matching TRBD1 (5 bases). The V gene lost 0 bases and the J gene lost 10 bases, with 12 bases spanning the gap. The CDR3 sequence is 13 residues long. The V gene's germline CDR1 is LGHNA and CDR2 YSLEER. Written as DNA, the CDR3 is TGCGCCAGCAGCCAAGAGCCAGGGTCGGTAGCTTTCTTT. This sequence encodes CASSQEPGSVAFF.